A selection of T cell receptor beta chains follows, all from one sample in a study of T cells in Graves' hyperthyroidism and ophthalmopathy. Via MiXCR, TCRdb re-called the multiplex PCR reads, giving one row per CDR3 protein. Of approximately 740,000 distinct CDR3 sequences detected, less than 15% appear once; the ten largest clones hold roughly a tenth. The sequencing sample was made of blood. The receptors derive from a woman aged 18-29 years with Graves' hyperthyroidism. Both conserved end residues are part of each CDR3. The D gene is left open where the match is weak.

v_call d_call cdr3_aa
TRBV6-2/TRBV6-3 TRBD2 CASRTSGRINEQFF
TRBV3-1 . CASRMTRETQYF
TRBV7-3 TRBD2 CASSESGNRQFF
TRBV7-9 . CASRPTENTGELFF
TRBV20-1 TRBD2 CSASRRNSGSTYNEQFF
TRBV19 . CASSIQGNTGELFF
TRBV28 . CASSFLQGDEQFF
TRBV29-1 . CSVGQLEAFF
TRBV12-3/TRBV12-4 . CASSPTRTLNTEAFF
TRBV6-1 . CASSLREGPNQPQHF
TRBV27 . CASSPEQGGLLGYTF
TRBV4-1 . CASSQDSSGTTQYF
TRBV4-3 . CASSQSTLGVDPDTQYF
TRBV9 . CASSPYTGSLSYNEQFF
TRBV12-3/TRBV12-4 . CASSLGGWGWGTEAFF
TRBV20-1 TRBD1 CSASQGAFGTEAFF
TRBV6-2/TRBV6-3 . CASSRPALNTGELFF
TRBV3-1 TRBD1 CASSQDTVLRGGYTF
TRBV28 TRBD2 CASSSGGGLQETQYF
TRBV19 . CASSITRADTQYF
TRBV5-6 TRBD2 CASSLAVSGYEQYF
TRBV9 . CASSEEGNTGELFF
TRBV11-2 TRBD1 CASSSGQGRSETQYF
TRBV19 . CASSTKGLEGNQPQHF
TRBV7-9 TRBD2 CASSGTSGRARSYEQYF
TRBV6-2/TRBV6-3 . CASSYPPFGGQQYF
TRBV27 TRBD1 CASSFDRGTQPQHF
TRBV6-2/TRBV6-3 TRBD2 CASSSSGRTDTQYF
TRBV6-5 . CASSYRGYQETQYF
TRBV5-1 . CASSLWGANTEAFF
TRBV29-1 . CSVEKAHPGELFF
TRBV7-8 . CASSLSLRRGGLGEQYF
TRBV5-1 TRBD2 CASSSTSGSLSDEQFF
TRBV2 TRBD1 CASRDSLFYEQYF
TRBV18 . CASSPGIARPNEQFF
TRBV3-1 TRBD1 CASSQAGTGHGYTF
TRBV20-1 TRBD2 CSASRTSGGSSYEQYF
TRBV11-3 . CASSFGQDSPLHF
TRBV6-6 . CASSYAYRSYGYTF
TRBV27 . CASTPTPEGDQPQHF
TRBV7-9 . CASSPSPGLPREETQYF